Sequencing of this T cell receptor (beta chain) was carried out in a study of radiotherapy plus CTLA-4 blockade in lung cancer (dated by TCRdb to 2017 to 2018). Background on the whole study: Among the enrolled patients, under 20% had an objective response, and about 29% reached disease control.

In this study, focal radiation therapy paired with CTLA-4 blockade (ipilimumab) was tested in patients who had chemo-refractory metastatic non-small-cell lung cancer. Libraries were constructed by the immunoSEQ multiplex PCR assay. What TCRdb holds here is the immuneACCESS table cut down to in-frame rearrangements. Part of the clones is not present; checked against another copy, under half of the missing clones reflect an unresolved V gene, and the others are unexplained. This sample has 55,000 to 65,000 clones in its table, and roughly three quarters of those were observed once. The ten largest clones represent 2.9% of the sample. On the study overall, not on this receptor specifically: After treatment with radiotherapy and ipilimumab, TCR clones that originated in tumors expanded in peripheral blood. Early dynamic changes in blood T cell clones, together with increased serum interferon-beta after radiation, were reported as the strongest predictors of response.

After removal of 2 bases from V and 4 bases from J, the junction retains 9 bases not matched to a gene. Inclusive of the bounding cysteine and phenylalanine, the CDR3 is 15 residues long. Here the CDR3 DNA is all that survives: 45 bases in frame from base 1. CDR1 and CDR2 are drawn from the germline V gene: SGHRS, YFSETQ. The table lists this clone with a count of one. It lacks a known antigen. Nothing much larger sits one base from this clone, and base qualities are not available. The origin of this receptor is a human donor with non-small cell lung cancer who had a complete response to radiotherapy plus ipilimumab. This material consisted of peripheral blood, taken from a patient treated with radiotherapy plus ipilimumab. Recombination connected TRBV5-1 to TRBJ2-7, with 7 bases in between that match TRBD1. Here the CDR3 is given as CASSLTGTATYEQYF. The nucleotide sequence is TGCGCCAGCAGCTTAACCGGGACAGCAACTTACGAGCAGTACTTC.